A selection of T cell receptor beta chains follows, all from one sample in a study of T-cell reconstitution after alpha-beta-depleted transplantation in children. Using its own MiXCR run on the PCR reads, TCRdb lists one record per CDR3 protein. The sample shows about 270,000 distinct CDR3 sequences, nearly 10% of them seen only once. The sequencing used PBMCs from the stem cell graft donor, collected from the stem cell graft. These receptors came from a human donor who donated a stem cell graft to a child with SCID. CDR3s include the opening cysteine and the closing phenylalanine or tryptophan. A D gene is named only where the DNA matches it firmly. Expanded clones are given a class, and other clones once, few, many or no size at all.

v_call: TRBV10-3; d_call: TRBD2; clone_size: NA; j_call: TRBJ2-7; cdr3_nt: TGTGCCATCAGTGAGTCGAACTCGGGGGGCTACGAGCAGTACTTC; cdr3_aa: CAISESNSGGYEQYF
v_call: TRBV18; d_call: TRBD1; clone_size: NA; j_call: TRBJ2-3; cdr3_nt: TGTGCCAGCTCACCGCGGACAGGGGAGAGCACAGATACGCAGTATTTT; cdr3_aa: CASSPRTGESTDTQYF
v_call: TRBV20-1; d_call: TRBD1; clone_size: few; j_call: TRBJ2-4; cdr3_nt: TGCAGCTTAACAGGGGGCGCGGGCAAAAACATTCAGTACTTC; cdr3_aa: CSLTGGAGKNIQYF
v_call: TRBV7-8; d_call: NA; clone_size: few; j_call: TRBJ1-2; cdr3_nt: TGTGCCAGCAGCTTAGCGACCAGCTATGGCTACACCTTC; cdr3_aa: CASSLATSYGYTF
v_call: TRBV5-1; d_call: TRBD1; clone_size: many; j_call: TRBJ2-2; cdr3_nt: TGCGCCAGCAGCTTGGATCCCGACAGGGTTGACACCGGGGAGCTGTTTTTT; cdr3_aa: CASSLDPDRVDTGELFF
v_call: TRBV7-9; d_call: TRBD1; clone_size: few; j_call: TRBJ1-4; cdr3_nt: TGTGCCAGCAGCACCTTACGACAGGGGGATGAAAAACTGTTTTTT; cdr3_aa: CASSTLRQGDEKLFF
v_call: TRBV7-9; d_call: NA; clone_size: many; j_call: TRBJ1-6; cdr3_nt: TGTGCCAGCAGCTCAGGTGGGAGTAATTCACCCCTCCACTTT; cdr3_aa: CASSSGGSNSPLHF
v_call: TRBV6-1; d_call: NA; clone_size: few; j_call: TRBJ2-5; cdr3_nt: TGTGCCAGCAGTGAATTTTGGGGCGGAGGAGAGACCCAGTACTTC; cdr3_aa: CASSEFWGGGETQYF
v_call: TRBV20-1; d_call: TRBD1; clone_size: few; j_call: TRBJ2-7; cdr3_nt: TGCAGTGCAGGGACAGGACTTCCCTACGAGCAGTACTTC; cdr3_aa: CSAGTGLPYEQYF
v_call: TRBV27; d_call: NA; clone_size: NA; j_call: TRBJ2-7; cdr3_nt: TGTGCCAGCAGTCCCGGCAGCGCCTACGAGCAGTACTTC; cdr3_aa: CASSPGSAYEQYF